This T cell receptor (beta chain) was sequenced for a study of cytomegalovirus exposure and HLA in healthy donors. The donors belonged to the approximately 130-subject validation cohort, separate from the approximately 700-subject first cohort. Germline values: CDR1 SGHNT, CDR2 YYREEE (reference sequence). The CDR3 contains 11 residues. Trimming shortened V by 2 bases and J by 11 bases, and 10 bases separated the two germline ends. General study results and limits: Investigators reported some 150 TCR beta chains as tied to cytomegalovirus. A few CMV-associated chains were confirmed in vitro to be specific for CMV antigens.

Some clones are missing from TCRdb's copy, which holds only in-frame ones; the method was immunoSEQ multiplex PCR. The sample records fewer than 100,000 clones, roughly 95% being singletons. About this clone itself: Its specificity is not known.

This chain links TRBV5-4 with TRBJ1-2; D not resolved. This receptor was obtained from a woman aged 18 to 35 in good health and CMV-seropositive. What was sequenced was PBMCs. The CDR3: CASSLTGRYTF. In DNA form, the CDR3 reads TGTGCCAGCAGCTTAACTGGGAGGTACACCTTC. Looking up the rest from reference TRBV5-4 and TRBJ1-2 gives the full variable domain: ETGVTQSPTHLIKTRGQQVTLRCSSQSGHNTVSWYQQALGQGPQFIFQYYREEENGRGNFPPRFSGLQFPNYSSELNVNALELDDSALYLCASSLTGRYTFGSGTRLTVV.